The next 2 T cell receptor beta chains were all read from a single sample in a study of Graves' ophthalmopathy and Graves' hyperthyroidism. The study amplified TCR beta CDR3 regions using RNA transcripts. After a first-round RT-PCR with HTBI primers, a second-round multiplex PCR was run. TCRdb used MiXCR to reprocess the multiplex PCR reads, holding one entry per CDR3 protein. The sample lists around 1.1 million distinct CDR3 sequences; 35% to 40% were seen once. The source material was peripheral blood or thyroid tissue (not recorded which). The receptors were sampled from an adult man with Graves' hyperthyroidism.

This clonotype occurred many times. The chain carries TRBV2 and TRBJ2-7; 8 positions agree with TRBD1. V lost 6 bases to trimming and J lost 8 bases; unmatched junction nucleotides: 9. CDR1 and CDR2 from the germline V gene are SNHLY and FYNNEI. This CDR3 contains 13 residues. DNA for the CDR3: TGTGCCAGCAGCGATGACAGGGGAAACAAGCAGTACTTC. Its translation: CASSDDRGNKQYF.

This chain links TRBV20-1 with TRBJ2-5; 7 nucleotides agree with TRBD1. Germline V gene data show CDR1 as DFQATT and CDR2 as SNEGSKA (reference sequence). Trimming at V came to 2 bases and at J to 2 bases, leaving 17 bases not matched to a gene. The length of the CDR3 is 18 residues. The CDR3 DNA reads as TGCAGTGCTAGAAAGACAGGGAACACCGGGGAGCTACAAGAGACCCAGTACTTC. Translation: CSARKTGNTGELQETQYF.